The entry below gives a single T cell receptor beta chain sequence along with its context. The CDR3 covers 11 residues. Germline V gene data show CDR1 as SGHDN and CDR2 as FVKESK. Trimming shortened V by 5 bases and J by 2 bases, and 2 bases separated the two germline ends. This specimen comes from a study of T cell changes during pregnancy in multiple sclerosis. Profiling relied on immunoSEQ multiplex PCR, and the TCRdb table lists in-frame clones only, not all of them. The sample has some 80,000 clones; around 90% are singletons. The chain couples TRBV14 to TRBJ2-3; D ambiguous. The clonotype originates from a female donor in good health, enrolled as a control in a pregnancy study. The material sequenced was peripheral blood, taken in the first trimester of pregnancy. CDR3 protein: CASSYTDTQYF. CDR3 sequence (DNA): TGTGCCAGCAGCTACACAGATACGCAGTATTTT.